This TCR beta chain was identified during a study of cytomegalovirus exposure and HLA in healthy donors. The CDR3 runs to 13 residues. Trimming cost V 7 bases and J 2 bases, with 10 bases left between them. In germline, CDR1 is SNHLY, CDR2 FYNNEI. Some clones are missing from TCRdb's copy, which holds only in-frame ones; the method was immunoSEQ multiplex PCR. Found here are fewer than 130,000 clones, approximately 90% of them singletons; the top ten hold 1.4%. The sequence derives from a woman in her 30s in good health and CMV-seropositive. The sequencing sample was made of PBMCs. V and J are TRBV2 and TRBJ2-3; D possibly corresponds to TRBD1 (5 bases). The chain's CDR3 is CASTREATDTQYF. The CDR3 DNA sequence: TGTGCCAGCACCAGGGAAGCCACAGATACGCAGTATTTT.